This TCR beta chain stems from a study of CD8 T cells in Susac syndrome. Germline V gene sequence: CDR1 MGHRA, CDR2 YSYEKL. This CDR3 has 15 amino acids. Trimming took 1 base from V and 5 from J; bases not matched to a gene: 6. After extraction with the RNeasy kit, roughly 0.45 to 1 ug of the RNA was reverse transcribed using random hexamers. TCRdb processed the immunoSEQ multiplex PCR reads anew with MiXCR; each CDR3 protein has one entry. The sample has some 400,000 distinct CDR3 sequences; 75% to 90% are singletons. The sample taken for sequencing was CD8+ T cells from PBMCs. The chain couples TRBV4-1 to TRBJ2-7, with 9 nucleotides matching TRBD2. The sequence derives from a human donor with multiple sclerosis. The CDR3 nucleotides are TGCGCCAGCAGCCAAGTCTCGGCGGGAGGGGACGAGCAGTACTTC. Protein sequence: CASSQVSAGGDEQYF.